These 26 T cell receptor beta chains came from one sample sequenced in a study of cytomegalovirus exposure and HLA in healthy donors. Assay: immunoSEQ multiplex PCR; the TCRdb copy retains only in-frame clones and omits some. The profile shows 90,000 to 130,000 clones, about 94% of them singletons. Material: PBMCs. Source of these receptors: a woman aged 18-29 years in good health and CMV-seronegative.

The genes are TRBV2 and TRBJ1-1; D not certain. This CDR3 has 13 residues. CDR1 SNHLY and CDR2 FYNNEI come from the germline V gene. The V end lost 3 bases, the J end lost 4 bases, and 9 bases lay between the germline ends. CDR3 nucleotides: TGTGCCAGCAGTGAGTGGCAGATCACTGAAGCTTTCTTT. Translated: CASSEWQITEAFF. Based on the CDR3 plus reference TRBV2 and TRBJ1-1, the full variable domain is EPEVTQTPSHQVTQMGQEVILRCVPISNHLYFYWYRQILGQKVEFLVSFYNNEISEKSEIFDDQFSVERPDGSNFTLKIRSTKLEDSAMYFCASSEWQITEAFFGQGTRLTVV.

The V call is TRBV27, the J call TRBJ1-6; 7 bases fit TRBD1. The ends lost 6 bases at V and 10 bases at J; junction bases unmatched: 3. Germline-derived CDR1 and CDR2 are MNHEY and SMNVEV (reference sequence). CDR3 size: 12 residues. The CDR3 reads CASRTGVSPLHF. The CDR3 region has the DNA TGTGCCAGCAGAACAGGGGTATCACCCCTCCACTTT.

The chain links TRBV6-4 to TRBJ2-7; TRBD2 agrees at 7 bases. With V trimmed by 10 bases and J by 2 bases, 8 bases remained unmatched. The CDR3 is made up of 13 amino acids. CDR1 and CDR2 from the germline V gene are MRHNA and SNTAGT. The CDR3 protein is CATYGGETYEQYF. The CDR3 nucleotides are TGTGCCACCTATGGGGGGGAAACCTACGAGCAGTACTTC.

The genes are TRBV2 and TRBJ2-5; possible D gene TRBD1, 6 bases. Trimming removed 5 bases from V and 1 base from J, with 11 bases in between. The CDR3 has 14 amino acids. CDR1 and CDR2 from the germline V gene are SNHLY and FYNNEI. CDR3 sequence: CASSSQGFQETQYF. The CDR3 region has the DNA TGTGCCAGCAGTTCTCAGGGGTTCCAAGAGACCCAGTACTTC.

V is TRBV29-1 and J is TRBJ2-5; TRBD1 might be the D (6 bases). The CDR3 length is 13 residues. Germline assignment: CDR1 SQVTM and CDR2 ANQGSEA. Trimming left V 5 bases short and J 5 bases short, with 15 bases between. CDR3 protein: CSVPRGFGETQYF. CDR3 sequence (DNA): TGCAGCGTTCCGAGGGGGTTCGGGGAGACCCAGTACTTC.

This chain connects TRBV5-4 to TRBJ1-1; 8 positions match TRBD1. Germline trimming cut 5 bases from V and 0 bases from J; bases unmatched to any gene: 6. Germline V lookup: CDR1 SGHNT, CDR2 YYREEE (reference sequence). The CDR3 has 15 amino acids. The CDR3 bases are TGTGCCAGCAGACCCGGACAGGGTTTGAACACTGAAGCTTTCTTT. This codes for CASRPGQGLNTEAFF.

This clone was detected only a few times. This chain joins TRBV2 and TRBJ2-7; TRBD1 might be the D (6 bases). The CDR3 runs 14 residues. Germline V lookup: CDR1 SNHLY, CDR2 FYNNEI. V lost 1 base and J 0 bases, leaving 7 bases between the germline ends. In nucleotides, the CDR3 is TGTGCCAGCAGTGAAGGGACAGACTCCTACGAGCAGTACTTC. It specifies CASSEGTDSYEQYF.

The chain couples TRBV4-1 to TRBJ2-7; tentatively, D is TRBD2 (5 bases). The V and J ends lost 0 bases and 3 bases respectively, with 12 bases between them. CDR3 length: 15 residues. Germline-derived CDR1 and CDR2 are MGHRA and YSYEKL. CDR3 amino acids: CASSQESVDYYEQYF. CDR3 coding DNA: TGCGCCAGCAGCCAAGAATCGGTCGACTACTACGAGCAGTACTTC.

The chain is built from TRBV20-1 and TRBJ1-2; D remains unclear. This CDR3 has 10 amino acids. V lost 3 bases and J 8 bases, leaving 7 bases between the germline ends. The germline V gene encodes CDR1 DFQATT and CDR2 SNEGSKA (reference sequence). The CDR3 sequence: CSASGEGYTF. CDR3 sequence (DNA): TGCAGTGCTAGCGGGGAGGGCTACACCTTC.

J is TRBJ1-1 and V is TRBV2; possible D gene TRBD1, 6 bases. V was shortened by 8 bases and J by 6 bases, with 19 bases between the two germline ends. The CDR3 has 14 amino acids. Germline CDR1 reads SNHLY; CDR2 reads FYNNEI. Here the CDR3 reads CASRQDSRVSEAFF. CDR3 bases: TGTGCCAGCCGTCAGGACAGTAGAGTATCTGAAGCTTTCTTT.

This clone was counted a single time. The rearrangement joins TRBV10-2 to TRBJ1-1; 7 bases map to TRBD1. Germline CDR1 reads WSHSY; CDR2 reads SAAADI. Trimming removed 6 bases from V and 0 bases from J; junction bases left unmatched: 1. CDR3 length equals 13 residues. CDR3 sequence (DNA): TGCGCCAGCAGGACAGGGCTGAACACTGAAGCTTTCTTT. This sequence encodes CASRTGLNTEAFF.

This chain connects TRBV5-1 to TRBJ2-5; D possibly corresponds to TRBD2 (5 bases). Trimming cost V 1 base and J 5 bases, with 12 bases left between them. The CDR3 consists of 14 residues. The V gene's germline CDR1 is SGHRS and CDR2 YFSETQ. The CDR3 spells CASSLLASTETQYF. Written as DNA, the CDR3 is TGCGCCAGCAGCTTGTTGGCTAGCACGGAGACCCAGTACTTC. The entire variable domain, with the rest obtained from reference TRBV5-1 and TRBJ2-5, is as follows: KAGVTQTPRYLIKTRGQQVTLSCSPISGHRSVSWYQQTPGQGLQFLFEYFSETQRNKGNFPGRFSGRQFSNSRSEMNVSTLELGDSALYLCASSLLASTETQYFGPGTRLLVL.

The chain is built from TRBV28 and TRBJ1-2; TRBD1 aligns across 9 bases. Germline V CDR1 and CDR2: MDHEN, SYDVKM. There are 12 residues in the CDR3. The trim removed 7 bases at V and 8 bases at J, leaving 5 bases unmatched. CDR3 DNA sequence: TGTGCCAGCACTCCGGGACAGGGCGGCTACACCTTC. The encoded protein is CASTPGQGGYTF.

The J gene is TRBJ2-6, the V gene TRBV7-9, with a weak D call TRBD1 (6 bases). Germline CDR1 SEHNR, CDR2 FQNEAQ (reference sequence). Trimming took off 5 bases at V and 1 base at J, with 9 bases between the two ends. The CDR3 spans 15 residues. CDR3 sequence: CASSATGSGANVLTF. The DNA for the CDR3 is TGTGCCAGCAGCGCCACAGGGTCTGGGGCCAACGTCCTGACTTTC.

V gene TRBV5-1 combines with J gene TRBJ1-1; 7 nucleotides line up with TRBD1. This CDR3 spans 17 amino acids. The V gene's germline CDR1 is SGHRS and CDR2 YFSETQ. Losses at the gene ends were 3 bases for V and 0 bases for J; bases not matched to a gene: 11. The CDR3 coding sequence is TGCGCCAGCAGCTGGGAATTAAGACAGGGACTGAACACTGAAGCTTTCTTT. It codes for CASSWELRQGLNTEAFF. The full variable domain, its missing parts supplied by reference TRBV5-1 and TRBJ1-1, is KAGVTQTPRYLIKTRGQQVTLSCSPISGHRSVSWYQQTPGQGLQFLFEYFSETQRNKGNFPGRFSGRQFSNSRSEMNVSTLELGDSALYLCASSWELRQGLNTEAFFGQGTRLTVV.

The V call is TRBV6-1, the J call TRBJ2-5; TRBD2 matches at 10 bases. The germline V gene encodes CDR1 MNHNS and CDR2 SASEGT. The junction had 3 bases not matched to a gene; V was cut back by 4 bases and J by 1 base. This CDR3 is 15 amino acids long. In DNA form, the CDR3 reads TGTGCCAGCAGTGTAAGACTAGCGGGCCAAGAGACCCAGTACTTC. Its translation is CASSVRLAGQETQYF.

The chain is built from TRBV5-1 and TRBJ2-3; 8 bases are shared with TRBD1. V lost 3 bases and J lost 2; bases outside the gene matches: 5. The germline V gene encodes CDR1 SGHRS and CDR2 YFSETQ. The CDR3 sequence is 15 residues long. CDR3 region: CASSWGQASTDTQYF. The CDR3 DNA reads TGCGCCAGCAGCTGGGGACAGGCCTCCACAGATACGCAGTATTTT.

This rearrangement joins TRBV6-4 to TRBJ2-7, with 9 bases matching TRBD1. CDR1 is MRHNA and CDR2 is SNTAGT in the germline V gene. Trimming cost V 8 bases and J 6 bases; bases outside gene matches: 8. The CDR3 is made up of 13 amino acids. This CDR3 reads CASLDRGRFEQYF. The CDR3 coding sequence is TGTGCCAGCTTGGACAGGGGTAGGTTCGAGCAGTACTTC.

The chain is built from TRBV28 and TRBJ2-7; 10 nucleotides align to TRBD1. The germline CDR1 and CDR2 sequences are MDHEN and SYDVKM. J was trimmed by 3 bases and V by 7 bases; bases with no gene match: 15. This CDR3 spans 17 amino acids. For the CDR3, the DNA is TGTGCCAGCAACTTCCCCCGCACCGGGACAGGGGACTACGAGCAGTACTTC. Translated: CASNFPRTGTGDYEQYF.

A single count supports this clone. This rearrangement joins TRBV4-1 to TRBJ2-4, with 10 bases fitting TRBD1. V trimming: 0 bases; J trimming: 7 bases; junction bases outside the gene matches: 3. The CDR3 totals 15 residues. From germline, CDR1 is MGHRA and CDR2 YSYEKL. The CDR3 DNA is TGCGCCAGCAGCCAAGATTCGACAGGGGGCAACATTCAGTACTTC. Residues: CASSQDSTGGNIQYF.

This clone has more than one count but fewer than ten. The V call is TRBV6-5, the J call TRBJ1-2, with 7 nucleotides matching TRBD1. Trimming cost V 5 bases and J 4 bases; bases outside gene matches: 7. Germline values: CDR1 MNHEY, CDR2 SVGAGI. The CDR3 runs to 14 residues. The CDR3 bases are TGTGCCAGCAGTCGGACAGGTTGGCCCTATGGCTACACCTTC. Protein: CASSRTGWPYGYTF.

This sequence joins TRBV7-2 and TRBJ2-3; TRBD2 agrees at 11 bases. The CDR3 totals 18 residues. Trimming took 1 base from V and 9 from J; bases not matched to a gene: 15. The germline V gene has CDR1 SGHTA and CDR2 FQGNSA. CDR3 coding DNA: TGTGCCAGCAGCTTAGACATAGCGGGGGGGATACTCACAGGCACGCAGTATTTT. Amino acid sequence: CASSLDIAGGILTGTQYF. Complete variable domain (other parts from reference TRBV7-2 and TRBJ2-3): GAGVSQSPSNKVTEKGKDVELRCDPISGHTALYWYRQSLGQGLEFLIYFQGNSAPDKSGLPSDRFSAERTGGSVSTLTIQRTQQEDSAVYLCASSLDIAGGILTGTQYFGPGTRLTVL.

The chain combines TRBV27 with TRBJ2-7, with TRBD1 matching over 10 bases. The germline V gene has CDR1 MNHEY and CDR2 SMNVEV (reference sequence). After removal of 5 bases from V and 0 bases from J, the junction contained 13 bases not matched to a gene. This CDR3 has 18 amino acids. The CDR3 DNA reads as TGTGCCAGCAGTCCAGCAGGGACAGGGGATATTGGCTCCTACGAGCAGTACTTC. Its translation: CASSPAGTGDIGSYEQYF.

The chain combines TRBV4-1 with TRBJ2-5, with 11 bases fitting TRBD2. The V segment lost 2 bases and the J segment 2 bases; nucleotides outside the gene matches: 10. Germline lookup yields CDR1 MGHRA and CDR2 YSYEKL. The CDR3 length is 18 residues. The DNA of the CDR3 is TGCGCCAGCAGCCAACCCCCTAGCGGGGGGCCGTCGCAAGAGACCCAGTACTTC. Translated, it gives CASSQPPSGGPSQETQYF.

This chain joins TRBV19 and TRBJ1-5; D unclear. Trimming removed 3 bases from V and 6 bases from J, with 9 bases in between. This CDR3 comprises 13 residues. Germline V lookup: CDR1 LNHDA, CDR2 SQIVND (reference sequence). The CDR3 sequence is CASSMTTPQPQHF. In DNA, the CDR3 is TGTGCCAGTAGTATGACTACCCCTCAGCCCCAGCATTTT.

This chain connects TRBV7-9 to TRBJ1-2; 8 bases are a match to TRBD1. From germline, CDR1 is SEHNR and CDR2 FQNEAQ (reference sequence). V lost 4 bases to trimming and J lost 3 bases; unmatched junction nucleotides: 4. The CDR3 covers 14 residues. In DNA, the CDR3 is TGTGCCAGCAGCTCGGACAGGGCAGACTATGGCTACACCTTC. Its translation is CASSSDRADYGYTF.